The clone carrying this TCR beta chain was counted between two and nine times. The data derive from a study of blood T cell repertoires in COVID-19. Study context: Sites across the United States, Italy and Spain contributed samples from acute and convalescent COVID-19. The cDNA or gDNA used as material had been derived from T cells, B-cell-depleted T cells, or PBMCs.

Method: immunoSEQ multiplex PCR; TCRdb's copy keeps in-frame clones and lacks some. The data contain some 200,000 clones, just under 90% of them singletons. V trimming: 6 bases; J trimming: 8 bases; junction bases outside the gene matches: 20. The CDR3 totals 17 residues. Germline lookup yields CDR1 GTSNPN and CDR2 SVGIG (reference sequence). Sequenced input: peripheral blood. The rearrangement uses TRBV30 and TRBJ2-1, with 9 bases that match TRBD2. The clonotype comes from a man aged 18 to 29 with active or convalescent COVID-19. DNA for the CDR3: TGTGCCTGTCTGACCTTGGCTAGCGGGACCATTCTGGATGAGCAGTTCTTC. Translation: CACLTLASGTILDEQFF.